The rows below give T cell receptor beta chains drawn from one sample of a study of blood T cells in healthy people across ages. One entry per CDR3 protein, called by TCRdb with MiXCR from the 5' RACE reads. This sample has 1,500,000 or so distinct CDR3 sequences; 59% occur once, and the top ten carry over 5%. The sample comprised blood. The origin of the receptors is a man aged 18 to 29 in good health. The CDR3 runs from the conserved cysteine through the conserved F or W. The D gene is left open where the match is weak. Size is stated for part of the rows, as once, few or many counts, or as a class when the clone is expanded.

>.|TRBV7-9|TRBJ1-4|.
TGTGCCGCGAGAAAACGGGCAGCGAATAATGAAAAACTGTTTTTT
CAARKRAANNEKLFF
>.|TRBV7-2|TRBJ2-7|TRBD2
TGTGCCAGCAGCTTAGGTTGGGGAGCGGGACTAGCGGGAGTCTACGAGCAGTACTTC
CASSLGWGAGLAGVYEQYF
>.|TRBV28|TRBJ2-5|TRBD2
TGTGCCAGCTGGGGGGGAAGGGATTCGGAGACCCAGTACTTC
CASWGGRDSETQYF
>.|TRBV3-1|TRBJ2-7|.
TGTGCCAGCAGCCAAGGCCTCCGGACGGTGGGCTACGAGCAGTACTTC
CASSQGLRTVGYEQYF
>.|TRBV5-1|TRBJ2-5|TRBD2
TGCGCCAGCAGCTTGGAGGCGGGAGAGGGGGAGACCCAGTACTTC
CASSLEAGEGETQYF
>.|TRBV9|TRBJ2-5|TRBD2
TGTGCCAGCAGCCTCGAAGCGGGGGCGTTTGAGACCCAGTACTTC
CASSLEAGAFETQYF
>.|TRBV4-1|TRBJ2-7|.
TGCGCCAGCAGCCAATTTCGAGGGGGCTACGAGCAGTACTTC
CASSQFRGGYEQYF
>.|TRBV20-1|TRBJ2-5|.
TGCAGTGCTAGAGACCCGGGGACCCCGCAGTACTTC
CSARDPGTPQYF
>once|TRBV10-3|TRBJ1-6|TRBD1
TGTGCCATCAGTGAGTCTACAGGGGGGAAACGCTCACCCCTCCACTTT
CAISESTGGKRSPLHF
>.|TRBV18|TRBJ2-2|.
TGTGCCAGCTCACCCAGGACAACGAACACCGGGGAGCTGTTTTTT
CASSPRTTNTGELFF
>once|TRBV7-9|TRBJ2-7|.
TGTGCCAGCAGTCACAGCTCCTACAAGCAGTACTTC
CASSHSSYKQYF
>once|TRBV27|TRBJ1-5|.
TGTGCCAGCAGTTTAATAGGAAAACCCAATCAGCCCCAGCATTTT
CASSLIGKPNQPQHF
>.|TRBV11-2|TRBJ2-7|.
TGTGCCAGCAGCTTAGGTCCAGGCGGGCTCTACGAGCAGTACTTC
CASSLGPGGLYEQYF
>.|TRBV15|TRBJ2-7|.
TGTGCCACCAGCAGGTTCGGGTCCACCTACGAGCAGTACTTC
CATSRFGSTYEQYF
>once|TRBV6-5|TRBJ1-1|.
TGTGCCAGCAGTTACTCCCTACCGGGGGGGACGGGCACTGAAGCTTTCTTT
CASSYSLPGGTGTEAFF
>.|TRBV6-5|TRBJ2-7|.
TGTGCCAGACAGGGTTACGAGCAGTACTTC
CARQGYEQYF
>few|TRBV6-1|TRBJ1-2|TRBD1
TGTGCCAGCAGTGGACAGGGCCCTTGGAGCTACACCTTC
CASSGQGPWSYTF
>once|TRBV28|TRBJ1-2|.
TGTGCCAGCATTGGAGCTAACTATGGCTACACCTTC
CASIGANYGYTF
>.|TRBV20-1|TRBJ2-1|.
TGCAGTGCTAGTTGGTCAAGTATCTACAATGAGCAGTTCTTC
CSASWSSIYNEQFF
>.|TRBV28|TRBJ1-2|.
TGTGCCAGCAGCCTCTCTGTTAGGGAGGTCACCTTC
CASSLSVREVTF
>few|TRBV29-1|TRBJ2-2|.
TGCGCTGGGGGAGCTGATCGAAACACCGGGGAGCTGTTTTTT
CAGGADRNTGELFF
>few|TRBV25-1|TRBJ2-7|.
TGTGCCAGCAGTGAAGGCTTAGGGATCGAGCAGTACTTC
CASSEGLGIEQYF
>few|TRBV28|TRBJ2-7|.
TGTGCCAGCAGTTACGTCAAGAGGCAGTACTTC
CASSYVKRQYF
>.|TRBV27|TRBJ2-3|.
TGTGCCAGCACCTTGGGCTCGGACAGCACAGATACGCAGTATTTT
CASTLGSDSTDTQYF
>.|TRBV6-2/TRBV6-3|TRBJ1-5|.
TGTGCCAGCAGTTGCCCCAATCCGACAGATCAGCCCCAGCATTTT
CASSCPNPTDQPQHF
>.|TRBV7-2|TRBJ2-7|TRBD2
TGTGCCAGCAGCTTATCAGCGGGGGAAAATTACAAGCAGTACTTC
CASSLSAGENYKQYF
>.|TRBV6-2/TRBV6-3|TRBJ2-7|.
TGTGCCAGTTGGGGGATCGGGTCTAACTACGAGCAGTACTTC
CASWGIGSNYEQYF
>few|TRBV4-1|TRBJ2-1|TRBD2
TGCGCCAGCAGCACCCCTAGCGGGAGCCACAATGAGCAGTTCTTC
CASSTPSGSHNEQFF
>.|TRBV6-2/TRBV6-3|TRBJ2-1|.
TGTGCCAGCGGTCCTACTAGGGCTAGTTGGGAGCAGTTCTTC
CASGPTRASWEQFF
>.|TRBV20-1|TRBJ2-3|TRBD2
TGCAGTGCTAGGGGACTAGCGGGCGGTAGGGCGGATACGCAGTATTTT
CSARGLAGGRADTQYF
>few|TRBV28|TRBJ2-3|TRBD1
TGTGCCAGCACCTTACAGGGGGCTCACACAGATACGCAGTATTTT
CASTLQGAHTDTQYF
>.|TRBV9|TRBJ2-2|.
TGTGCCAGCAGCGGCAGGGTGTCCGGGGAGCTGTTTTTT
CASSGRVSGELFF
>.|TRBV6-5|TRBJ1-1|.
TGTGCCAGCAGTTCGAGGCTTAGGACTGAAGCTTTCTTT
CASSSRLRTEAFF
>.|TRBV10-3|TRBJ2-5|TRBD1
TGTGCCATCAGCGCGGGACAGGCACACAATGAGCAGTACTTC
CAISAGQAHNEQYF
>.|TRBV7-9|TRBJ2-1|.
TGTGCCAGCAGCTTACTTTCGTCTGAGCAGTTCTTC
CASSLLSSEQFF
>few|TRBV28|TRBJ2-7|.
TGTGCCAGTGAGGGACAACAATGGCACGAGCAGTACTTC
CASEGQQWHEQYF
>.|TRBV6-2/TRBV6-3|TRBJ2-4|TRBD2
TGTGCCAGCAGTTACTCGAATCTAGCGGTAGAGAAAAACATTCAGTACTTC
CASSYSNLAVEKNIQYF
>.|TRBV7-9|TRBJ2-3|TRBD2
TGTGCCAGCGCTATACTAGCGGGAGTTTCCGATACGCAGTATTTT
CASAILAGVSDTQYF
>.|TRBV4-3|TRBJ1-5|.
TGCGCCAGCAGCCAAGAGTCCGGGGGAATTCAGCCCCAGCATTTT
CASSQESGGIQPQHF
>.|TRBV6-5|TRBJ2-1|.
TGTGCCAGCAGTCGGAACCCTAGCGATGAGCAGTTCTTC
CASSRNPSDEQFF
>.|TRBV10-3|TRBJ2-7|.
TGTGCCATCAGTGAGAAGGGGCTAGTCTACGAGCAGTACTTC
CAISEKGLVYEQYF
>.|TRBV29-1|TRBJ2-1|.
TGCAGCGTTGAGGAAGGCACGAGCTCCTACAATGAGCAGTTCTTC
CSVEEGTSSYNEQFF
>.|TRBV7-9|TRBJ2-7|.
TGTGCCAGCAGCTTTTCGTCCGACACCTACGAGCAGTACTTC
CASSFSSDTYEQYF
>.|TRBV5-1|TRBJ2-3|TRBD2
TGCGCCAGCAGCTGGGGGACTAGCGGGAGCACAGATACGCAGTATTTT
CASSWGTSGSTDTQYF
>.|TRBV29-1|TRBJ2-1|TRBD1
TGCAGCGTTGGTCCGGGACAGGGCCTCTACAATGAGCAGTTCTTC
CSVGPGQGLYNEQFF